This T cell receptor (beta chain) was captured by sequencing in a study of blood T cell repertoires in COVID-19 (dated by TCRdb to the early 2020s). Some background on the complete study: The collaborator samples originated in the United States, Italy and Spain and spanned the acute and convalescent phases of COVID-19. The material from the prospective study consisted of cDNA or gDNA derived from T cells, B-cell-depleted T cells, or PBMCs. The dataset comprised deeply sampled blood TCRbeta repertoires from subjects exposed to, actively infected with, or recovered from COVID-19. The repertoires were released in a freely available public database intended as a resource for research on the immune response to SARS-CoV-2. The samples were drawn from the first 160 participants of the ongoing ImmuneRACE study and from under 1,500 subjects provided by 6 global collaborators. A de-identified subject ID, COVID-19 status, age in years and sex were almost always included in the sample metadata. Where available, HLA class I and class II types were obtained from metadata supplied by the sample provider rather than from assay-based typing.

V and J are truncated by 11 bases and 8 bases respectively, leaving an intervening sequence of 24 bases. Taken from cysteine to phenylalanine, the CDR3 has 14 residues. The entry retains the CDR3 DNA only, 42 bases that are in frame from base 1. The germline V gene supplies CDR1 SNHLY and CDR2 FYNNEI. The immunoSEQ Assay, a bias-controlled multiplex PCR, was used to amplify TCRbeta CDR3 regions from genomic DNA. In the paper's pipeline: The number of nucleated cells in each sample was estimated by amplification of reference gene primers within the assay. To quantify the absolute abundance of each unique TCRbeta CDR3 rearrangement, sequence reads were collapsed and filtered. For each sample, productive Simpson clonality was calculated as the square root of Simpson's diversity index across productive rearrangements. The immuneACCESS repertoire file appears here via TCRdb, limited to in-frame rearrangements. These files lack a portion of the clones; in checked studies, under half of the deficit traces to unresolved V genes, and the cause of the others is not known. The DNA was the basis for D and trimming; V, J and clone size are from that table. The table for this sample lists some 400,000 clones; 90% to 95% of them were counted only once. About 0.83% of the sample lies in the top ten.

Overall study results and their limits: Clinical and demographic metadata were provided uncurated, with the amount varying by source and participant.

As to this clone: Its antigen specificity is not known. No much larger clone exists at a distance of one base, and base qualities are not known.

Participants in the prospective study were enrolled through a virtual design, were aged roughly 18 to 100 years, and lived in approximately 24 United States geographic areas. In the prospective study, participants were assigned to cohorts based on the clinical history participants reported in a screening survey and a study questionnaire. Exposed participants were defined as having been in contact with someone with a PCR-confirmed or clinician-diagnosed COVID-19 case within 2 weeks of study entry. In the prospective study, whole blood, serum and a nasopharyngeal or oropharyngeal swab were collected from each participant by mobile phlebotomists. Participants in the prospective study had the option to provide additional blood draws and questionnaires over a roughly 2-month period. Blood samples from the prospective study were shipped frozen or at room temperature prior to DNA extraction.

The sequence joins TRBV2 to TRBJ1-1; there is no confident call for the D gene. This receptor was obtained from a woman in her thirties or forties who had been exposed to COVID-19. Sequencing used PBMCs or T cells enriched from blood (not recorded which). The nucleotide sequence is TGTGCCCGCGACCGCGTCTATAGACAACGAGAAGCTTTCTTT. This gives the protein CARDRVYRQREAFF.